This T cell receptor beta chain was sequenced during a study of T cell responses to AZD1222 COVID-19 vaccine. Regarding the study as a whole: The donors showed a predominance of white British ancestry and of females, with possible underestimation of clonal diversity. Breadth and depth of Spike-specific TCRs rose after two AZD1222 doses. Sampling that yielded the repertoires occurred only after the peak T cell response. Variant regions that are unmutated are reportedly the target of nearly half of spike-specific TCRs.

A remark on this clone: Its antigen is still unknown.

CDR3 length: 19 residues. Germline V gene data show CDR1 as LNHDA and CDR2 as SQIVND (reference sequence). Trimming removed 5 bases from V and 0 bases from J, with 23 bases in between. TCRdb keeps only in-frame clones here, not all; method: immunoSEQ multiplex PCR. The top ten hold 45% to 50% of the sample, which has 85,000 to 110,000 clones, 91% seen once. The material sequenced was peripheral blood, taken on day 0 of AZD1222 vaccination. The V gene is TRBV19, the J gene TRBJ1-3; possibly TRBD1 for D (6 bases). The clonotype was recovered from an adult in good health. The CDR3 sequence is CASSPSPGQLDFSGNTIYF. Written as DNA, the CDR3 is TGTGCCAGTAGTCCCTCCCCGGGACAACTTGATTTCTCTGGAAACACCATATATTTT.